The 25 T cell receptor beta chains reported below all come from one sample, sequenced in a study of cytomegalovirus exposure and HLA in healthy donors. Amplification used 60 Vbeta primers and 13 Jbeta primers. Profiling relied on immunoSEQ multiplex PCR, and the TCRdb table lists in-frame clones only, not all of them. The sample lists some 98,000 clones; about four fifths were seen once. Sample: PBMCs. All receptors come from a human donor in good health.

The gene calls are TRBV27 and TRBJ2-7; D might be TRBD1 (5 bases). Germline V gene data show CDR1 as MNHEY and CDR2 as SMNVEV (reference sequence). V lost 4 bases and J 2 bases, leaving 15 bases between the germline ends. This CDR3 is 15 amino acids long. The CDR3 DNA reads as TGTGCCAGCAGTTCTAGGACACGAACGACCTACGAGCAGTACTTC. This encodes CASSSRTRTTYEQYF.

This chain links TRBV9 with TRBJ2-2, with D uncertain. The germline CDR1 and CDR2 sequences are SGDLS and YYNGEE. The CDR3 contains 14 residues. The V end lost 4 bases, the J end lost 0 bases, and 7 bases lay between the germline ends. CDR3 DNA: TGTGCCAGCAGCCCCTTAGCGAACACCGGGGAGCTGTTTTTT. Protein sequence: CASSPLANTGELFF.

The chain recombines TRBV5-6 with TRBJ1-1; D remains ambiguous. The CDR3 is 14 amino acids. Germline V gene sequence: CDR1 SGHDT, CDR2 YYEEEE. Deletions cut 0 bases from V and 0 bases from J, with 6 bases between. This CDR3 reads CASSLDSMNTEAFF. DNA for the CDR3: TGTGCCAGCAGCTTGGACAGTATGAACACTGAAGCTTTCTTT. Drawing the rest from reference TRBV5-6 and TRBJ1-1, the complete variable domain is DAGVTQSPTHLIKTRGQQVTLRCSPKSGHDTVSWYQQALGQGPQFIFQYYEEEERQRGNFPDRFSGHQFPNYSSELNVNALLLGDSALYLCASSLDSMNTEAFFGQGTRLTVV.

The rearrangement joins TRBV7-2 to TRBJ2-3; the D gene is possibly TRBD2 (5 bases). This CDR3 is built from 15 residues. With 2 bases removed from V and 5 bases from J, the gap between germline ends came to 14 bases. Germline values: CDR1 SGHTA, CDR2 FQGNSA. CDR3 DNA: TGTGCCAGCAGCTTAAGGGCAGGAGGCAGAGATACGCAGTATTTT. Translation gives CASSLRAGGRDTQYF.

The rearrangement joins TRBV6-6 to TRBJ2-4; D may be TRBD1 (5 bases). Trimming took off 8 bases at V and 1 base at J, with 15 bases between the two ends. Per the germline V gene, CDR1 is MNHNY and CDR2 is SVGAGI (reference sequence). There are 15 residues in the CDR3. The CDR3 DNA follows: TGTGCCAGCGAGGACAAACAAGTGGCCAAAAACATTCAGTACTTC. Protein: CASEDKQVAKNIQYF.

J is TRBJ2-3 and V is TRBV7-9; D not resolved. This CDR3 has 12 amino acids. Deletions cut 2 bases from V and 2 bases from J, with 2 bases between. Germline values: CDR1 SEHNR, CDR2 FQNEAQ (reference sequence). Written as DNA, the CDR3 is TGTGCCAGCAGCTTACTCACAGATACGCAGTATTTT. Residues: CASSLLTDTQYF.

The V and J genes are TRBV7-9 and TRBJ1-2, with TRBD1 matching 9 bases. In germline, CDR1 is SEHNR, CDR2 FQNEAQ (reference sequence). V shed 5 bases and J 0 bases; nucleotides not matched to a gene: 4. There are 15 residues in the CDR3. For the CDR3, the DNA is TGTGCCAGCAGCGTAGGGACAGGGACTAACTATGGCTACACCTTC. Protein: CASSVGTGTNYGYTF.

This chain uses TRBV15 with TRBJ2-7; 7 positions agree with TRBD1. This CDR3 spans 15 amino acids. The germline V gene has CDR1 LNHNV and CDR2 YYDKDF (reference sequence). The ends lost 4 bases at V and 5 bases at J; junction bases unmatched: 11. The chain's CDR3 is CATSNFQGGRDEQYF. The CDR3 region has the DNA TGTGCCACCAGCAACTTTCAAGGGGGCAGGGACGAGCAGTACTTC.

V is TRBV6-6 and J is TRBJ2-7, with D tentatively TRBD2 (5 bases). Germline V gene lookup returns CDR1 MNHNY and CDR2 SVGAGI (reference sequence). V was cut by 7 bases and J by 2 bases, with 12 bases left in between. This CDR3 has 13 residues. DNA for the CDR3: TGTGCCAGCACACCGAGCGGTCCCTACGAGCAGTACTTC. Protein product: CASTPSGPYEQYF.

The CDR3 reads CASNPGNRGRETQYF. CDR3 sequence (DNA): TGTGCCAGCAACCCGGGGAACAGGGGGCGGGAGACCCAGTACTTC. V usage is TRBV5-6 and J usage is TRBJ2-5, with 9 bases lining up with TRBD1. V lost 6 bases, J lost 5 bases, and 11 bases stayed unmatched. Germline values: CDR1 SGHDT, CDR2 YYEEEE. The CDR3 covers 15 residues.

The rearrangement links TRBV19 to TRBJ1-2, with TRBD1 matching over 9 bases. The trim removed 8 bases at V and 6 bases at J, leaving 19 bases unmatched. The germline CDR1 and CDR2 sequences are LNHDA and SQIVND (reference sequence). The CDR3 runs to 17 residues. The CDR3 here is CASRIGGSGTGINGYTF. Written as DNA, the CDR3 is TGTGCCAGTCGAATAGGGGGTTCCGGGACAGGGATCAATGGCTACACCTTC.

This clone was recorded only once. The chain links TRBV5-1 to TRBJ1-4; TRBD1 might be the D (6 bases). Deletions cut 4 bases from V and 0 bases from J, with 19 bases between. The CDR3 runs to 18 residues. Germline CDR1 and CDR2: SGHRS and YFSETQ. CDR3 in amino acids: CASSQGLGGGATNEKLFF. The CDR3 DNA reads as TGCGCCAGCAGCCAGGGGCTGGGGGGGGGAGCAACTAATGAAAAACTGTTTTTT.

The chain combines TRBV6-1 with TRBJ2-5; 7 nucleotides line up with TRBD2. TRBJ2-7 matches the DNA end more closely, so the J call is doubtful. The germline V gene encodes CDR1 MNHNS and CDR2 SASEGT. The CDR3 consists of 14 residues. The CDR3 bases are TGTGCCAGCAGTGCAGCGGGGCCCCCCTTCGAGCAGTACTTC. It is translated as CASSAAGPPFEQYF.

The V gene is TRBV6-5, the J gene TRBJ1-1, with D uncertain. Trimming took off 2 bases at V and 4 bases at J, with 8 bases between the two ends. The CDR3 sequence is 13 residues long. Germline V lookup: CDR1 MNHEY, CDR2 SVGAGI. This chain's CDR3 is CASSYGEGTEAFF. CDR3 bases: TGTGCCAGCAGTTACGGGGAGGGCACTGAAGCTTTCTTT.

This clone was seen more than once but under ten times. V gene TRBV4-1 combines with J gene TRBJ2-3; 11 nucleotides match TRBD2. This CDR3 has 16 amino acids. V lost 8 bases and J lost 5; bases outside the gene matches: 12. Germline V gene lookup returns CDR1 MGHRA and CDR2 YSYEKL. CDR3 bases: TGCGCCAGCGAGGGGGGAGTAGCGGGAGGGCTAGATACGCAGTATTTT. Amino acid sequence: CASEGGVAGGLDTQYF.

The chain combines TRBV6-5 with TRBJ1-2, with 7 bases fitting TRBD1. Per the germline V gene, CDR1 is MNHEY and CDR2 is SVGAGI. Trimming at V came to 6 bases and at J to 7 bases, leaving 8 bases not matched to a gene. This CDR3 contains 13 residues. The CDR3, as DNA: TGTGCCAGCAGCCGGGAGGGGGCGCTTGGCTACACCTTC. Translation gives CASSREGALGYTF.

The rearrangement joins TRBV7-9 to TRBJ2-7; no clear D. The CDR3 extends over 11 amino acids. Germline V gene sequence: CDR1 SEHNR, CDR2 FQNEAQ (reference sequence). V was cut by 3 bases and J by 5 bases, with 5 bases left in between. The CDR3 DNA reads as TGTGCCAGCAGCTTTCGGGACGAGCAGTACTTC. Protein sequence: CASSFRDEQYF.

The chain has TRBV2 and TRBJ2-5; D possibly corresponds to TRBD1 (6 bases). Trimming pared 7 bases from V and 5 bases from J, leaving 17 bases between. This CDR3 has 14 residues. Germline V gives CDR1 SNHLY, CDR2 FYNNEI. The CDR3 nucleotides are TGTGCCAGCAAGGAGGACAGAGTTCGGGAGACCCAGTACTTC. Translation gives CASKEDRVRETQYF.

The CDR3 nucleotides read TGTGCCAGCAGCCGGACTAGCGGGGGGACCGAGGGCATTCAGTACTTC. Translating it yields CASSRTSGGTEGIQYF. The chain couples TRBV7-9 to TRBJ2-4, with 14 bases identical to TRBD2. CDR3 length equals 16 residues. Germline CDR1 is SEHNR and CDR2 is FQNEAQ (reference sequence). The V segment lost 5 bases and the J segment 9 bases; nucleotides outside the gene matches: 9.

The chain has TRBV10-3 and TRBJ2-5, with 7 bases that match TRBD2. The germline CDR1 and CDR2 sequences are ENHRY and SYGVKD. This CDR3 has 12 amino acids. V was clipped by 8 bases and J by 4 bases; unmatched bases: 4. The DNA for the CDR3 is TGTGCCATCGGGCGGGAGAGAGAGACCCAGTACTTC. Residues: CAIGRERETQYF.

The J gene is TRBJ1-2, the V gene TRBV29-1; 10 nucleotides align to TRBD1. Losses at the gene ends were 4 bases for V and 4 bases for J; bases not matched to a gene: 6. Germline CDR1 is SQVTM and CDR2 is ANQGSEA. The length of the CDR3 is 14 residues. CDR3 protein: CSVARQGASYGYTF. The CDR3 bases are TGCAGCGTTGCACGACAGGGGGCAAGCTATGGCTACACCTTC.

The chain links TRBV5-1 to TRBJ2-3; 8 positions match TRBD1. CDR1 is SGHRS and CDR2 is YFSETQ in the germline V gene. The CDR3 spans 17 residues. V shed 4 bases, J shed 1 base, and the junction held 11 bases outside the gene matches. CDR3: CASSTGQGSSGTDTQYF. The CDR3 DNA follows: TGCGCCAGCAGCACTGGACAGGGTAGCAGCGGCACAGATACGCAGTATTTT.

The chain is built from TRBV11-2 and TRBJ2-2; D ambiguous. CDR3 length: 16 amino acids. V shed 4 bases and J shed 5 bases, with 17 bases lying between them. Germline V gene data show CDR1 as SGHAT and CDR2 as FQNNGV. The CDR3 DNA reads TGTGCCAGCAGCTCTACAGACACACCTGGAACCGGGGAGCTGTTTTTT. The encoded protein is CASSSTDTPGTGELFF.

The V gene is TRBV7-8, the J gene TRBJ2-1, with 12 bases fitting TRBD2. The V gene's germline CDR1 is SGHVS and CDR2 FQNEAQ. The CDR3 totals 17 residues. V trimming: 4 bases; J trimming: 14 bases; junction bases outside the gene matches: 18. CDR3 coding DNA: TGTGCCAGCAGCTCCCACCGGGCTAGCGGGAGGGCCCGGGAAGAGTTCTTC. Its translation: CASSSHRASGRAREEFF. The full variable domain, in which reference TRBV7-8 and TRBJ2-1 provide the parts outside the CDR3, is GAGVSQSPRYKVAKRGQDVALRCDPISGHVSLFWYQQALGQGPEFLTYFQNEAQLDKSGLPSDRFFAERPEGSVSTLKIQRTQQEDSAVYLCASSSHRASGRAREEFFGPGTRLTVL.

V and J are TRBV7-9 and TRBJ2-3, with 10 bases matching TRBD1. The CDR3 runs to 17 residues. J gave up 0 bases and V 4 bases, and 7 bases lay outside the gene matches. The germline gives CDR1 SEHNR, CDR2 FQNEAQ (reference sequence). The CDR3 loop is CASSSVGGQGSTDTQYF. As DNA, the CDR3 is TGTGCCAGCAGCTCCGTGGGGGGACAGGGGAGCACAGATACGCAGTATTTT.